The subject of this entry is one T cell receptor (beta chain). These data come from a study of blood T cell repertoires in COVID-19. Study at large: Specimens from acute and convalescent COVID-19 originated in the United States, Italy and Spain.

How the authors handled the data: Nucleated cell counts were estimated from reference gene primer amplification. Libraries were prepared by immunoSEQ multiplex PCR; TCRdb keeps only in-frame clonotypes and omits some of them. The V and J calls and clone size were taken over from that table, and D and trimming were inferred from the DNA. The profile covers 220,000 or so clones, with more than 65% appearing a single time and about 2.9% taken by the ten largest. This TCR was recovered from a woman in her thirties who had recovered from COVID-19. The sample was peripheral blood.

For the CDR3, the DNA is TGCGCCAGCAGCCCAGGCCCTAATAAGTTTGTTGAGCCCCAGCATTTT. This translates into CASSPGPNKFVEPQHF. The chain uses TRBV5-1 and TRBJ1-5; no clear D. V dropped 4 bases and J dropped 8 bases, with 22 bases sitting between them. CDR1 SGHRS and CDR2 YFSETQ come from the germline V gene. The CDR3 is 16 residues long.